The clone carrying this T cell receptor (beta chain) was seen many times. During its preparation, the TCRbeta library received unique molecular identifiers. MiXCR was run by TCRdb on the PCR reads, yielding one entry per CDR3 protein. The sample shows 200,000 to 250,000 distinct CDR3 sequences, 9.7% of them seen only once. The sample belongs to a study of T-cell reconstitution after alpha-beta-depleted transplantation in children. The CDR3 extends over 14 amino acids. In germline, CDR1 is SGHRS, CDR2 YFSETQ. Trimming stripped 1 base from V and 6 bases from J, with 12 bases between. V and J are TRBV5-1 and TRBJ2-3; D is perhaps TRBD1 (6 bases). The receptor was isolated from a human donor who donated a stem cell graft to a child with SCID. Sequences were derived from PBMCs from the stem cell graft donor, sampled from the stem cell graft. The CDR3 loop is CASSLSRGPDTQYF. In DNA, the CDR3 is TGCGCCAGCAGCTTGTCCAGGGGCCCGGATACGCAGTATTTT. The complete variable domain, with remaining parts taken from reference TRBV5-1 and TRBJ2-3, reads KAGVTQTPRYLIKTRGQQVTLSCSPISGHRSVSWYQQTPGQGLQFLFEYFSETQRNKGNFPGRFSGRQFSNSRSEMNVSTLELGDSALYLCASSLSRGPDTQYFGPGTRLTVL.